Below are 22 T cell receptor beta chains sequenced from a single sample in a study of long-term antiretroviral therapy in people with HIV. At survey level, the immunoSEQ assay was run in its v3.0 version. Assay: immunoSEQ multiplex PCR; the TCRdb copy retains only in-frame clones and omits some. The repertoire consists of tens of thousands of clones, with 94% occurring once and the leading ten covering 2.7%. The source was unsorted PBMCs, collected approximately 7.1 years after starting antiretroviral therapy. These receptors came from a man aged 45-65 years with HIV.

The chain is built from TRBV6-1 and TRBJ2-7, with a tentative D call TRBD2 (5 bases). The V end lost 3 bases, the J end lost 5 bases, and 17 bases lay between the germline ends. Looked up from germline, CDR1 is MNHNS and CDR2 is SASEGT. The CDR3 loop spans 15 amino acids. CDR3 nucleotide sequence: TGTGCCAGCAGTGACTCCCCTACAAGCGGCGACGAGCAGTACTTC. Translated: CASSDSPTSGDEQYF.

The J gene is TRBJ2-3, the V gene TRBV10-1; D assignment may be TRBD1 or TRBD2 (5 bases each). V lost 8 bases and J 0 bases, leaving 9 bases between the germline ends. CDR3 length: 13 amino acids. Germline lookup yields CDR1 WNHNN and CDR2 SYGVQD (reference sequence). The CDR3 reads CASRDGSTDTQYF. CDR3 coding DNA: TGCGCCAGCCGGGACGGGAGCACAGATACGCAGTATTTT.

Comments on this clone: The sample holds other DNA sequences that translate to the same CDR3. The chain recombines TRBV5-4 with TRBJ2-7, with 11 bases lining up with TRBD2. With V trimmed by 3 bases and J by 2 bases, 7 bases remained unmatched. The CDR3 has 16 amino acids. CDR1 is SGHNT and CDR2 is YYREEE in the germline V gene (reference sequence). The CDR3 reads CASSYLLAGETYEQYF. Written as DNA, the CDR3 is TGTGCCAGCAGCTACCTACTAGCGGGGGAGACCTACGAGCAGTACTTC.

This clone was seen just once. The rearrangement links TRBV29-1 to TRBJ2-7; D is undetermined. The V gene lost 0 bases and the J gene lost 7 bases, with 13 bases spanning the gap. Germline CDR1 and CDR2: SQVTM and ANQGSEA. The length of the CDR3 is 13 residues. The CDR3 region is CSVEEIGNREQYF. The DNA of the CDR3 is TGCAGCGTTGAAGAAATAGGAAATCGGGAGCAGTACTTC.

V gene TRBV2 combines with J gene TRBJ2-7; D gene ambiguous. This CDR3 comprises 14 residues. CDR1 and CDR2 from the germline V gene are SNHLY and FYNNEI. Trimming took off 7 bases at V and 7 bases at J, with 20 bases between the two ends. This CDR3 reads CASIVESGMREQYF. DNA for the CDR3: TGTGCCAGCATAGTAGAGTCTGGGATGAGAGAGCAGTACTTC.

The chain uses TRBV5-6 and TRBJ1-6; possible D gene TRBD1, 6 bases. V shed 0 bases and J shed 12 bases, with 13 bases lying between them. Germline lookup yields CDR1 SGHDT and CDR2 YYEEEE. The CDR3 spans 14 residues. The DNA of the CDR3 is TGTGCCAGCAGCTTGGTACAGGGCCTCCGACCCCTCCACTTT. It codes for CASSLVQGLRPLHF.

The rearrangement joins TRBV5-8 to TRBJ2-7, with D maybe TRBD2 (7 bases). CDR3 length: 14 amino acids. Trimming cost V 1 base and J 3 bases, with 11 bases left between them. The germline V gene has CDR1 SGHTS and CDR2 YDEGEE. CDR3 region: CASSLQGGGYEQYF. Written as DNA, the CDR3 is TGTGCCAGCAGCTTGCAGGGAGGGGGCTACGAGCAGTACTTC.

The chain joins TRBV5-4 to TRBJ1-2; the D gene is possibly TRBD1 (5 bases). The CDR3 totals 14 residues. Germline values: CDR1 SGHNT, CDR2 YYREEE (reference sequence). V lost 4 bases and J 3 bases, leaving 13 bases between the germline ends. CDR3 nucleotide sequence: TGTGCCAGCAGCCCGGGGGGACGGGACTATGGCTACACCTTC. Protein: CASSPGGRDYGYTF.

The chain is built from TRBV2 and TRBJ1-4; tentative D call: TRBD1 (5 bases). This CDR3 has 13 amino acids. Trimming stripped 8 bases from V and 4 bases from J, with 11 bases between. CDR1 and CDR2 (germline): SNHLY, FYNNEI. CDR3 bases: TGTGCCAGCCGAGGGGACCTTAATGAAAAACTGTTTTTT. It is translated as CASRGDLNEKLFF.

This chain joins TRBV6-1 and TRBJ1-4, with D hard to call. V was clipped by 1 base and J by 6 bases, with 3 bases between them. Germline V gives CDR1 MNHNS, CDR2 SASEGT. The CDR3 consists of 12 residues. The CDR3 reads CASSEGHEKLFF. CDR3 nucleotides: TGTGCCAGCAGTGAAGGGCATGAAAAACTGTTTTTT.

This rearrangement joins TRBV5-1 to TRBJ2-1; D may match TRBD1 or TRBD2 (5 bases each). This CDR3 has 15 residues. Germline CDR1 reads SGHRS; CDR2 reads YFSETQ. The V gene lost 5 bases and the J gene lost 1 base, with 13 bases spanning the gap. In DNA, the CDR3 is TGCGCCAGCAGTCCCGGGACCTCTTCCTACAATGAGCAGTTCTTC. Protein sequence: CASSPGTSSYNEQFF.

This clone was counted a few times. The DNA for the CDR3 is TGTGCCAGCAGCGAAAGGACAGGGCGCGATACGCAGTATTTT. It specifies CASSERTGRDTQYF. The rearrangement links TRBV7-9 to TRBJ2-3, with 8 bases aligning to TRBD1. This CDR3 is 14 amino acids long. J was trimmed by 6 bases and V by 5 bases; bases with no gene match: 7. Germline loops: CDR1 SEHNR, CDR2 FQNEAQ (reference sequence).

The chain links TRBV7-2 to TRBJ2-7, with D unclear. V lost 1 base and J lost 5, with 12 bases in between. CDR3 size: 14 residues. Germline V CDR1 and CDR2: SGHTA, FQGNSA. The CDR3 sequence is CASSLGGGYDEQYF. DNA of the CDR3: TGTGCCAGCAGCTTAGGGGGTGGGTACGACGAGCAGTACTTC.

This clone was detected only once. The chain recombines TRBV28 with TRBJ2-7, with TRBD2 matching 11 bases. CDR3 length: 16 residues. The V gene's germline CDR1 is MDHEN and CDR2 SYDVKM. V shed 2 bases and J 7 bases; nucleotides not matched to a gene: 10. The CDR3 nucleotides read TGTGCCAGCAGTTTAATAGCGGGGGGGCGGGAAAAAGAGCAGTACTTC. This translates into CASSLIAGGREKEQYF.

V usage is TRBV5-1 and J usage is TRBJ2-2; D gene uncertain. Germline lookup yields CDR1 SGHRS and CDR2 YFSETQ. Trimming stripped 2 bases from V and 7 bases from J, with 6 bases between. The CDR3 contains 12 residues. CDR3 sequence (DNA): TGCGCCAGCAGCTTAAGTCTCGGGGAGCTGTTTTTT. The encoded protein is CASSLSLGELFF.

CDR3 residues: CASSLGLEADTQYF. The CDR3 nucleotides read TGCGCCAGCAGCTTGGGGCTAGAGGCAGATACGCAGTATTTT. The chain links TRBV5-1 to TRBJ2-3; no definite D call. The V and J ends lost 0 bases and 4 bases respectively, with 9 bases between them. Germline loops: CDR1 SGHRS, CDR2 YFSETQ. The CDR3 sequence is 14 residues long.

CDR3 amino acids: CASSSPLAGASYNEQFF. DNA for the CDR3: TGTGCCAGCAGCTCCCCCCTAGCGGGGGCCTCCTACAATGAGCAGTTCTTC. V gene TRBV5-4 combines with J gene TRBJ2-1; 10 bases agree with TRBD2. V lost 3 bases and J lost 0; bases outside the gene matches: 6. Germline CDR1 SGHNT, CDR2 YYREEE (reference sequence). There are 17 residues in the CDR3.

The chain couples TRBV9 to TRBJ1-2, with D unclear. CDR3 size: 13 residues. Germline V gene lookup returns CDR1 SGDLS and CDR2 YYNGEE. Trimming stripped 0 bases from V and 2 bases from J, with 5 bases between. CDR3 DNA: TGTGCCAGCAGCGTAGCAGCGAACTATGGCTACACCTTC. Translating it yields CASSVAANYGYTF.

The V and J genes are TRBV19 and TRBJ2-4; perhaps TRBD2 as D (6 bases). The V and J ends lost 5 bases and 0 bases respectively, with 14 bases between them. Germline V gene sequence: CDR1 LNHDA, CDR2 SQIVND (reference sequence). The length of the CDR3 is 16 residues. CDR3 protein: CASSPLDYQAKNIQYF. The DNA of the CDR3 is TGTGCCAGTAGTCCATTGGACTACCAAGCCAAAAACATTCAGTACTTC.

The chain has TRBV7-3 and TRBJ1-1; D is ambiguous. V gave up 3 bases and J gave up 7 bases, with 12 bases separating them. The length of the CDR3 is 13 residues. CDR1 is SGHTA, CDR2 FQGTGA, per germline. This chain's CDR3 is CASSLTPGSEAFF. The CDR3 coding sequence is TGTGCCAGCAGCTTGACCCCGGGCAGTGAAGCTTTCTTT.

V usage is TRBV27 and J usage is TRBJ2-3; the match to TRBD2 covers 8 bases. J gave up 1 base and V 6 bases, and 3 bases lay outside the gene matches. The CDR3 loop spans 14 amino acids. Germline loops: CDR1 MNHEY, CDR2 SMNVEV (reference sequence). CDR3 amino acids: CASRAGVGTDTQYF. The CDR3 coding sequence is TGTGCCAGCAGAGCGGGGGTCGGCACAGATACGCAGTATTTT.

The V and J genes are TRBV30 and TRBJ1-2; TRBD1 agrees at 8 bases. This CDR3 spans 14 amino acids. V lost 4 bases to trimming and J lost 5 bases; unmatched junction nucleotides: 9. The germline V gene encodes CDR1 GTSNPN and CDR2 SVGIG (reference sequence). CDR3 amino acids: CAWTDGQGNYGYTF. The CDR3 DNA reads as TGTGCCTGGACTGACGGACAGGGTAATTATGGCTACACCTTC.